One sample yielded the 31 T cell receptor beta chains listed below, sequenced in a study of blood T cell repertoires in COVID-19. TCRdb's copy holds only in-frame clones and misses some; the assay was immunoSEQ multiplex PCR. This sample yields roughly 450,000 clones, of which around 90% are seen a single time; about 0.6% belongs to the top ten. The sequencing input was PBMCs or T cells enriched from blood (not recorded which). Receptor source: a man aged 18 to 30 who had recovered from COVID-19.

A word on this clone: Other DNA sequences in the same sample also yield this CDR3. V gene TRBV9 combines with J gene TRBJ1-1, with D maybe TRBD1 (6 bases). The length of the CDR3 is 15 residues. With 4 bases removed from V and 0 bases from J, the gap between germline ends came to 13 bases. Germline CDR1 and CDR2: SGDLS and YYNGEE. The CDR3 nucleotides read TGTGCCAGCAGCCCGCAGGGACACTTGAACACTGAAGCTTTCTTT. Its protein product is CASSPQGHLNTEAFF.

As regards this clone: A junction boundary mismatches the germline segment, possibly from a read error. The chain uses TRBV6-1 and TRBJ1-4, with D tentatively TRBD1 (6 bases). Germline CDR1 reads MNHNS; CDR2 reads SASEGT. The CDR3 has 14 amino acids. The CDR3 loop is CASSDQGTKEKLFF. In nucleotides, the CDR3 is TGTGCCAGCAGTGACCAGGGGACTAAGGAAAAACTGTTTTTT.

This clone was seen a single time. V is TRBV27 and J is TRBJ2-1; D uncertain. Germline assignment: CDR1 MNHEY and CDR2 SMNVEV (reference sequence). Trimming removed 6 bases from V and 5 bases from J, with 11 bases in between. CDR3 length: 13 residues. The CDR3 sequence is CASRSQRNNEQFF. CDR3 coding DNA: TGTGCCAGCAGGTCGCAGCGCAACAATGAGCAGTTCTTC.

The genes are TRBV7-9 and TRBJ2-1; the match to TRBD1 covers 9 bases. This CDR3 has 15 amino acids. The germline V gene has CDR1 SEHNR and CDR2 FQNEAQ (reference sequence). V was clipped by 5 bases and J by 6 bases; unmatched bases: 8. The CDR3 coding sequence is TGTGCCAGCAGCCCGGGACAGGGTTCGGGCAATGAGCAGTTCTTC. Its protein product is CASSPGQGSGNEQFF. Filled out from reference TRBV7-9 and TRBJ2-1, the complete variable domain reads DTGVSQNPRHKITKRGQNVTFRCDPISEHNRLYWYRQTLGQGPEFLTYFQNEAQLEKSRLLSDRFSAERPKGSFSTLEIQRTEQGDSAMYLCASSPGQGSGNEQFFGPGTRLTVL.

The J gene is TRBJ1-6, the V gene TRBV7-2, with D possibly being TRBD1 (6 bases). Germline V gene sequence: CDR1 SGHTA, CDR2 FQGNSA. CDR3 length: 18 amino acids. The ends were cut back, 1 base at V and 8 bases at J, with 21 bases in the middle. CDR3 loop: CASSLVVSGRGMDSPLHF. The CDR3 DNA follows: TGTGCCAGCAGCTTAGTAGTCTCGGGGAGGGGGATGGATTCACCCCTCCACTTT.

The chain employs TRBV3-1 (or the pseudogene TRBV3-2) and TRBJ1-2; D is possibly TRBD1 (6 bases). Per germline, CDR1 LGHDT and CDR2 YNNKEL (reference sequence). CDR3 length equals 15 residues. V lost 6 bases and J 4 bases, leaving 18 bases between the germline ends. The CDR3 DNA sequence: TGTGCCAGCAGTCAGGAACAGGTCAGGGGCTATGGCTACACCTTC. This sequence encodes CASSQEQVRGYGYTF.

This chain's CDR3 is CATGSSGGSGYTF. DNA for the CDR3: TGTGCCACCGGCTCCTCGGGGGGCTCTGGCTACACCTTC. The J gene is TRBJ1-2, the V gene TRBV6-5, with D perhaps TRBD1 (6 bases). The V gene lost 10 bases and the J gene lost 7 bases, with 19 bases spanning the gap. Germline CDR1 is MNHEY and CDR2 is SVGAGI. The CDR3 contains 13 residues.

The rearrangement links TRBV7-2 to TRBJ2-7; D may be TRBD2 (6 bases). Trimming left V 0 bases short and J 7 bases short, with 10 bases between. In germline, CDR1 is SGHTA, CDR2 FQGNSA. The CDR3 contains 13 residues. CDR3 region: CASSLAGTWEQYF. Written as DNA, the CDR3 is TGTGCCAGCAGCTTAGCGGGGACTTGGGAGCAGTACTTC.

The genes are TRBV5-5 and TRBJ1-1; D may be TRBD1 (5 bases). This CDR3 region has 19 residues. Germline CDR1 is SGHKS and CDR2 is YYEKEE (reference sequence). V gave up 1 base and J gave up 1 base, with 23 bases separating them. The CDR3, as DNA: TGTGCCAGCAGCTTGTTCATGGGCAGGGAAATTAGAACGAACACTGAAGCTTTCTTT. Its protein is CASSLFMGREIRTNTEAFF.

J is TRBJ2-7 and V is TRBV6-1; D call uncertain. Looked up from germline, CDR1 is MNHNS and CDR2 is SASEGT. Between the trimmed V and J ends, which lost 1 base and 0 bases, there was a span of 7 bases. This CDR3 is built from 14 residues. The CDR3 sequence: CASSEVTSSYEQYF. DNA of the CDR3: TGTGCCAGCAGTGAAGTAACCAGCTCCTACGAGCAGTACTTC.

The rearrangement joins TRBV15 to TRBJ1-1, with unresolved D. This CDR3 is 16 amino acids long. The V end lost 0 bases, the J end lost 3 bases, and 14 bases lay between the germline ends. Germline V gives CDR1 LNHNV, CDR2 YYDKDF (reference sequence). CDR3 coding DNA: TGTGCCACCAGCAGAGACGGCGGTAGCCGTTACACTGAAGCTTTCTTT. Encoded protein: CATSRDGGSRYTEAFF.

The gene calls are TRBV27 and TRBJ1-5; the D gene is possibly TRBD1 (5 bases). V lost 8 bases, J lost 7 bases, and 15 bases lay in between. The V gene's germline CDR1 is MNHEY and CDR2 SMNVEV (reference sequence). There are 13 residues in the CDR3. The CDR3: CASSYRSRQPQHF. The CDR3 DNA reads TGTGCCAGCTCATACAGGTCCCGCCAGCCCCAGCATTTT.

This clone showed up just once. This chain's CDR3 is CASMKGAGGEKLFF. Here the CDR3 DNA reads TGTGCCAGCATGAAGGGAGCAGGGGGAGAAAAACTGTTTTTT. This sequence joins TRBV2 and TRBJ1-4; the match to TRBD1 covers 7 bases. The CDR3 is made up of 14 amino acids. Germline assignment: CDR1 SNHLY and CDR2 FYNNEI. Trimming cost V 7 bases and J 8 bases; bases outside gene matches: 10.

J is TRBJ1-5 and V is TRBV7-8; D is unclear. The V and J ends lost 0 bases and 5 bases respectively, with 5 bases between them. Looked up from germline, CDR1 is SGHVS and CDR2 is FQNEAQ. There are 13 residues in the CDR3. The CDR3 DNA is TGTGCCAGCAGCTTAGCAGCGGATCAGCCCCAGCATTTT. Translation gives CASSLAADQPQHF.

The chain carries TRBV6-5 and TRBJ1-2; 8 bases map to TRBD1. The CDR3 covers 14 residues. Germline V gene sequence: CDR1 MNHEY, CDR2 SVGAGI. V was pared by 2 bases and J by 6 bases, with 5 bases of the junction left unmatched. CDR3 sequence: CASSYGAGGNGYTF. Written as DNA, the CDR3 is TGTGCCAGCAGTTACGGTGCAGGGGGCAATGGCTACACCTTC.

V and J are TRBV5-1 and TRBJ2-1; 10 bases agree with TRBD2. This CDR3 contains 16 residues. The germline V gene encodes CDR1 SGHRS and CDR2 YFSETQ. V trimming: 1 base; J trimming: 8 bases; junction bases outside the gene matches: 9. CDR3 DNA: TGCGCCAGCAGCTTGTTCCCTAGCGGGAGCTCCGATGAGCAGTTCTTC. Translation: CASSLFPSGSSDEQFF.

The CDR3 here is CASSPGLGSYNEQFF. CDR3 in DNA: TGTGCCAGCAGCCCGGGACTGGGCTCCTACAATGAGCAGTTCTTC. This rearrangement joins TRBV3-1 (or the pseudogene TRBV3-2) to TRBJ2-1; tentative D call: TRBD2 (6 bases). This CDR3 contains 15 residues. V lost 4 bases and J lost 0, with 10 bases in between. Looked up from germline, CDR1 is LGHDT and CDR2 is YNNKEL (reference sequence).

CDR3 bases: TGTGCCAGCAGTTCAGGGACAGGGAATTCACCCCTCCACTTT. Amino acid sequence: CASSSGTGNSPLHF. This chain uses TRBV27 with TRBJ1-6; 9 nucleotides match TRBD1. The CDR3 sequence is 14 residues long. V was pared by 4 bases and J by 7 bases, with 2 bases of the junction left unmatched. From germline, CDR1 is MNHEY and CDR2 SMNVEV (reference sequence).

A note on this clone: This same CDR3 is encoded by further DNA sequences in the sample. This sequence joins TRBV5-1 and TRBJ1-3; TRBD1 is a possible D gene (5 bases). Germline loops: CDR1 SGHRS, CDR2 YFSETQ. This CDR3 is 15 amino acids long. V lost 1 base and J lost 2, with 10 bases in between. CDR3 coding DNA: TGCGCCAGCAGCTTGTCCACGGGGGCTGGAAACACCATATATTTT. Amino acid sequence: CASSLSTGAGNTIYF.

The chain uses TRBV27 and TRBJ1-6; TRBD1 might be the D (5 bases). Trimming stripped 5 bases from V and 0 bases from J, with 11 bases between. The CDR3 has 16 residues. Germline lookup yields CDR1 MNHEY and CDR2 SMNVEV (reference sequence). CDR3 sequence reads: CASSPQGSSYNSPLHF. CDR3 DNA: TGTGCCAGCAGTCCCCAGGGCAGCTCCTATAATTCACCCCTCCACTTT.

The chain is built from TRBV9 and TRBJ2-2; 7 bases line up with TRBD2. CDR1 and CDR2 (germline): SGDLS, YYNGEE. The CDR3 contains 14 residues. V shed 2 bases, J shed 5 bases, and the junction held 3 bases outside the gene matches. The CDR3 loop is CASSVGGRTGELFF. CDR3 coding DNA: TGTGCCAGCAGCGTGGGAGGGAGAACCGGGGAGCTGTTTTTT.

V gene TRBV19 combines with J gene TRBJ2-3, with TRBD2 matching over 7 bases. CDR1 is LNHDA, CDR2 SQIVND, per germline (reference sequence). The CDR3 is 15 amino acids. V trimming: 5 bases; J trimming: 2 bases; junction bases outside the gene matches: 7. The CDR3 loop is CASSSREGYTDTQYF. CDR3 DNA: TGTGCCAGTAGTTCGAGGGAGGGGTACACAGATACGCAGTATTTT. The full variable domain, with the rest looked up from reference TRBV19 and TRBJ2-3, is DGGITQSPKYLFRKEGQNVTLSCEQNLNHDAMYWYRQDPGQGLRLIYYSQIVNDFQKGDIAEGYSVSREKKESFPLTVTSAQKNPTAFYLCASSSREGYTDTQYFGPGTRLTVL.

The chain joins TRBV15 to TRBJ2-5, with 8 bases matching TRBD1. Trimming cost V 4 bases and J 5 bases; bases outside gene matches: 6. Germline lookup yields CDR1 LNHNV and CDR2 YYDKDF (reference sequence). The CDR3 consists of 14 residues. The CDR3 DNA reads as TGTGCCACCAGCACAGGGGGCCTGAGGGAGACCCAGTACTTC. The encoded protein is CATSTGGLRETQYF.

This chain links TRBV11-2 with TRBJ2-7, with D tentatively TRBD2 (7 bases). CDR1 and CDR2 (germline): SGHAT, FQNNGV. Trimming took off 0 bases at V and 7 bases at J, with 13 bases between the two ends. CDR3 length equals 14 residues. The CDR3 bases are TGTGCCAGCAGCTTAGATGGGGGGGCCGGTGAGCAGTACTTC. Encoded protein: CASSLDGGAGEQYF.

V and J are TRBV11-1 and TRBJ2-1; the D gene is possibly TRBD2 (7 bases). The CDR3 consists of 13 residues. Germline V gene data show CDR1 as SGHAT and CDR2 as FQDESV (reference sequence). The V end was cut by 6 bases, the J end by 4 bases, with 10 bases between. Here the CDR3 DNA reads TGTGCCAGCAGTGGGAGGGGGTACAATGAGCAGTTCTTC. It specifies CASSGRGYNEQFF.

V gene TRBV2 combines with J gene TRBJ2-5, with D maybe TRBD2 (6 bases). Trimming took off 5 bases at V and 5 bases at J, with 15 bases between the two ends. This CDR3 contains 14 residues. The germline V gene encodes CDR1 SNHLY and CDR2 FYNNEI. The CDR3 here is CASSQGGSRETQYF. The DNA for the CDR3 is TGTGCCAGCAGTCAGGGAGGATCAAGGGAGACCCAGTACTTC.

This clone was found once. The chain combines TRBV5-1 with TRBJ1-5, with TRBD1 matching over 8 bases. Germline CDR1 SGHRS, CDR2 YFSETQ. The junction had 7 bases not matched to a gene; V was cut back by 3 bases and J by 5 bases. This CDR3 is 15 amino acids long. The CDR3 spells CASSSTGGGHQPQHF. The CDR3 DNA follows: TGCGCCAGCAGCTCAACAGGGGGAGGGCATCAGCCCCAGCATTTT. Supplemented by reference TRBV5-1 and TRBJ1-5, the full variable domain reads KAGVTQTPRYLIKTRGQQVTLSCSPISGHRSVSWYQQTPGQGLQFLFEYFSETQRNKGNFPGRFSGRQFSNSRSEMNVSTLELGDSALYLCASSSTGGGHQPQHFGDGTRLSIL.

The chain links TRBV14 to TRBJ1-6; D gene ambiguous. Trimming left V 1 base short and J 7 bases short, with 20 bases between. This CDR3 is 18 amino acids long. Germline CDR1 and CDR2: SGHDN and FVKESK. In nucleotides, the CDR3 is TGTGCCAGCAGCCAAGGGCAGGATAAAGCTCCTATAAATTCACCCCTCCACTTT. Amino acid sequence: CASSQGQDKAPINSPLHF.

This clone was observed a single time. This chain links TRBV6-5 with TRBJ1-2; maybe TRBD1 (5 bases). V shed 7 bases and J shed 4 bases, with 10 bases lying between them. The CDR3 runs to 12 residues. Germline-derived CDR1 and CDR2 are MNHEY and SVGAGI. CDR3 nucleotide sequence: TGTGCCAGCAAGACGGGGGGCTATGGCTACACCTTC. It encodes CASKTGGYGYTF.

V usage is TRBV2 and J usage is TRBJ1-1, with D maybe TRBD1 (5 bases). The CDR3 spans 13 residues. Trimming left V 6 bases short and J 1 base short, with 9 bases between. The germline CDR1 and CDR2 sequences are SNHLY and FYNNEI. CDR3 DNA: TGTGCCAGCAGCCAAGGGGAGAACACTGAAGCTTTCTTT. Protein sequence: CASSQGENTEAFF. Combining the CDR3 with reference TRBV2 and TRBJ1-1 gives the whole variable domain EPEVTQTPSHQVTQMGQEVILRCVPISNHLYFYWYRQILGQKVEFLVSFYNNEISEKSEIFDDQFSVERPDGSNFTLKIRSTKLEDSAMYFCASSQGENTEAFFGQGTRLTVV.

This clone was seen once. The J gene is TRBJ1-5, the V gene TRBV29-1, with 7 bases that match TRBD1. Trimming took 6 bases from V and 7 from J; bases not matched to a gene: 12. This CDR3 has 14 amino acids. Germline assignment: CDR1 SQVTM and CDR2 ANQGSEA. The CDR3 coding sequence is TGCAGCGTCCTAGTGGGTACAGGGGACCAGCCCCAGCATTTT. Its protein is CSVLVGTGDQPQHF.